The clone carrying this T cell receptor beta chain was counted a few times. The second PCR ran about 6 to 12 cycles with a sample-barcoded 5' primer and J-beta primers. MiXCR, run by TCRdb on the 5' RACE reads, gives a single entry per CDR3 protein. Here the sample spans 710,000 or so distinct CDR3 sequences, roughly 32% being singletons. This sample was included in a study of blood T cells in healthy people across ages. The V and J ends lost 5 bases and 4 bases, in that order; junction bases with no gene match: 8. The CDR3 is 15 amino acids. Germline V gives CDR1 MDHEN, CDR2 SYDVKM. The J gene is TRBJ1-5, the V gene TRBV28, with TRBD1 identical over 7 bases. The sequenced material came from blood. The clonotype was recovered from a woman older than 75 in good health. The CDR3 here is CASSIRQGGNQPQHF. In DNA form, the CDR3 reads TGTGCCAGCAGTATAAGACAGGGAGGAAATCAGCCCCAGCATTTT.